Presented here are 15 T cell receptor beta chains from one specimen sequenced in a study of T cells after yellow fever vaccination (dated by TCRdb to the late 2010s). The library relied on 5' RACE. Reads for this sample came from an Illumina HiSeq 2500. TCRdb trimmed the raw reads at Q25, called clones with MiXCR and kept productive beta chains. For every CDR3 protein sequence, its rows merge into one entry that carries the most common genes and DNA. This sample has 620,000 or so distinct CDR3 sequences in its table, and more than 9% of those were observed once. The ten largest clonotypes hold about 15% of the sample. The intended sense of this specimen's treatment or condition label: live attenuated yellow fever vaccine strain. Sequencing was performed on PBMCs, taken on the day of the yellow fever booster vaccination. The receptor source for this set is a young man who received the YFV17D yellow fever vaccine.

This clonotype was observed a few times. This sequence joins TRBV20-1 and TRBJ2-5; TRBD2 aligns across 8 bases. The trim removed 3 bases at V and 2 bases at J, leaving 5 bases unmatched. The CDR3 spans 14 residues. Per germline, CDR1 DFQATT and CDR2 SNEGSKA (reference sequence). For the CDR3, the DNA is TGCAGTGCTAGGACTCCGGGGGGGCAAGAGACCCAGTACTTC. As protein: CSARTPGGQETQYF.

V is TRBV19 and J is TRBJ2-7; 9 positions agree with TRBD2. With 3 bases clipped from V and 3 bases from J, the junction kept 6 bases outside the gene matches. Germline lookup yields CDR1 LNHDA and CDR2 SQIVND (reference sequence). The CDR3 sequence is 15 residues long. This CDR3 is CASSISASGNYEQYF. Written as DNA, the CDR3 is TGTGCCAGTAGTATCTCGGCTAGCGGGAACTACGAGCAGTACTTC.

This clonotype showed up just a few times. V usage is TRBV10-3 and J usage is TRBJ1-5; maybe TRBD1 (5 bases). Trimming stripped 6 bases from V and 4 bases from J, with 10 bases between. Germline V lookup: CDR1 ENHRY, CDR2 SYGVKD. The CDR3 is made up of 13 amino acids. CDR3 DNA sequence: TGTGCCATCAGGGGGGACGGAAATCAGCCCCAGCATTTT. Translating gives CAIRGDGNQPQHF.

The chain couples TRBV20-1 to TRBJ2-6; D unresolved. V lost 6 bases and J 3 bases, leaving 12 bases between the germline ends. This CDR3 has 14 amino acids. Germline-derived CDR1 and CDR2 are DFQATT and SNEGSKA (reference sequence). CDR3 sequence: CSAALGGGANVLTF. The CDR3 nucleotides are TGCAGTGCCGCCCTCGGTGGTGGGGCCAACGTCCTGACTTTC.

This clonotype appeared a few times. V is TRBV7-9 and J is TRBJ2-3; 8 bases are shared with TRBD2. The V and J ends lost 2 bases and 4 bases, in that order; junction bases with no gene match: 5. CDR1 is SEHNR, CDR2 FQNEAQ, per germline (reference sequence). This CDR3 comprises 15 residues. The CDR3, as DNA: TGTGCCAGCAGCTTAATGGGACTAGACGCAGATACGCAGTATTTT. Residues: CASSLMGLDADTQYF.

This clonotype was seen a few times. The chain recombines TRBV20-1 with TRBJ2-5; D uncertain. This CDR3 is 11 amino acids long. V dropped 6 bases and J dropped 4 bases, with 9 bases sitting between them. Germline CDR1 is DFQATT and CDR2 is SNEGSKA (reference sequence). The CDR3 loop reads CSASPIETQYF. CDR3 coding DNA: TGCAGTGCCTCTCCCATAGAGACCCAGTACTTC.

In its sample, this clonotype was seen a few times. This chain uses TRBV7-9 with TRBJ1-1, with D maybe TRBD1 (5 bases). The CDR3 runs 15 residues. Trimming took 0 bases from V and 3 from J, leaving 11 bases between them. Germline loops: CDR1 SEHNR, CDR2 FQNEAQ (reference sequence). The CDR3 DNA sequence: TGTGCCAGCAGCTTAGCGCAGGGCCGGGACACTGAAGCTTTCTTT. This sequence encodes CASSLAQGRDTEAFF. The whole variable domain, filled in from reference TRBV7-9 and TRBJ1-1, reads DTGVSQNPRHKITKRGQNVTFRCDPISEHNRLYWYRQTLGQGPEFLTYFQNEAQLEKSRLLSDRFSAERPKGSFSTLEIQRTEQGDSAMYLCASSLAQGRDTEAFFGQGTRLTVV.

As regards this clonotype: An end of the junction differs from the germline gene, which may be a read error. The genes are TRBV18 and TRBJ2-1, with 9 bases lining up with TRBD1. This CDR3 spans 14 amino acids. CDR1 is KGHSH and CDR2 is LQKENI in the germline V gene. CDR3 protein: CASSPGTGINKQFF. The CDR3 DNA reads TGTGCCAGCTCCCCCGGGACAGGGATCAATAAGCAGTTCTTC.

A few counts support this clonotype. The V and J genes are TRBV25-1 and TRBJ2-5; TRBD1 agrees at 9 bases. The germline CDR1 and CDR2 sequences are MGHDK and SYGVNS. CDR3 length: 13 amino acids. The V and J ends lost 4 bases and 5 bases, in that order; junction bases with no gene match: 2. CDR3 protein: CASSAGTGETQYF. The CDR3 bases are TGTGCCAGCAGTGCCGGGACAGGGGAGACCCAGTACTTC. Full variable domain (outside the CDR3, taken from reference TRBV25-1 and TRBJ2-5): EADIYQTPRYLVIGTGKKITLECSQTMGHDKMYWYQQDPGMELHLIHYSYGVNSTEKGDLSSESTVSRIRTEHFPLTLESARPSHTSQYLCASSAGTGETQYFGPGTRLLVL.

The V call is TRBV20-1, the J call TRBJ2-1, with 8 nucleotides matching TRBD2. The CDR3 runs to 14 residues. J gave up 4 bases and V 6 bases, and 8 bases lay outside the gene matches. CDR1 is DFQATT, CDR2 SNEGSKA, per germline (reference sequence). CDR3 coding DNA: TGCAGTGCGCCAATAGCGGGAACGTACAATGAGCAGTTCTTC. As protein: CSAPIAGTYNEQFF.

The rearrangement joins TRBV6-1 to TRBJ2-7; tentative D call: TRBD2 (5 bases). The length of the CDR3 is 12 residues. Germline loops: CDR1 MNHNS, CDR2 SASEGT. Trimming left V 7 bases short and J 9 bases short, with 16 bases between. CDR3 residues: CASNIPSAGQYF. CDR3 nucleotide sequence: TGTGCCAGCAATATACCCAGTGCGGGGCAGTACTTC.

This clonotype came up a few times. J is TRBJ2-7 and V is TRBV3-1; no definite D call. V was pared by 0 bases and J by 0 bases, with 9 bases between. In germline, CDR1 is LGHDT, CDR2 YNNKEL (reference sequence). This CDR3 is 15 amino acids long. The CDR3, as DNA: TGTGCCAGCAGCCAAGATGGCGGATTCTCCTACGAGCAGTACTTC. Its protein is CASSQDGGFSYEQYF.

This chain uses TRBV4-2 with TRBJ2-1; 10 nucleotides match TRBD2. Unmatched junction bases numbered 7, after V lost 3 bases and J lost 5 bases. Germline V lookup: CDR1 LGHNA, CDR2 YNFKEQ. This CDR3 has 16 residues. CDR3 coding DNA: TGTGCCAGCAGCCACCGTAGGACTAGCGGACACAATGAGCAGTTCTTC. Its protein product is CASSHRRTSGHNEQFF.

A few counts support this clonotype. The genes are TRBV10-2 and TRBJ2-3; D tentatively reads TRBD1 or TRBD2 (6 bases each). The CDR3 sequence is 16 residues long. The V end was cut by 5 bases, the J end by 4 bases, with 19 bases between. The germline CDR1 and CDR2 sequences are WSHSY and SAAADI. CDR3 nucleotides: TGCGCCAGCAGTACAGACAGGAGGGCCGCGGCAGATACGCAGTATTTT. Protein product: CASSTDRRAAADTQYF.

The chain carries TRBV6-5 and TRBJ2-7; 10 bases fit TRBD2. Germline loops: CDR1 MNHEY, CDR2 SVGAGI. The CDR3 loop spans 15 amino acids. V trimming: 2 bases; J trimming: 4 bases; junction bases outside the gene matches: 5. CDR3 nucleotides: TGTGCCAGCAGTTACGACCTAGCGGGAGCTTACGAGCAGTACTTC. Amino acids: CASSYDLAGAYEQYF.